This entry concerns a single T cell receptor beta chain. The sequence runs out 3 residues before the end of the CDR3; the remainder is reconstructed from the germline J gene. These data come from a study of T cells in women clearing cervical HPV infection. Study-wide context: Cases were women with histologically confirmed HPV16-related CIN3 or worse, including a couple of invasive cancers. Controls gave blood once infection was undetectable; cases at lesion identification.

TCRdb's table, derived via immunoSEQ multiplex PCR, lists solely in-frame clones and lacks some. In all, the sample yields tens of thousands of clones. Germline V gene data show CDR1 as KGHSH and CDR2 as LQKENI. Germline trimming cut 1 base from V and 6 bases from J; bases unmatched to any gene: 7. The CDR3 has 15 amino acids. The chain recombines TRBV18 with TRBJ1-1; 8 positions agree with TRBD1. The TCR was taken from a woman between 18 and 70 years old with a cervical HPV16 infection that either progressed to CIN3+ or cleared (not recorded which). Specimen: blood buffy coat. The part of the CDR3 DNA that was read is TGTGCCAGCTCACCACAAGACAGGGGAAGACCTGAA. It codes for CASSPQDRGRPE. The full CDR3 protein is CASSPQDRGRPEAFF.